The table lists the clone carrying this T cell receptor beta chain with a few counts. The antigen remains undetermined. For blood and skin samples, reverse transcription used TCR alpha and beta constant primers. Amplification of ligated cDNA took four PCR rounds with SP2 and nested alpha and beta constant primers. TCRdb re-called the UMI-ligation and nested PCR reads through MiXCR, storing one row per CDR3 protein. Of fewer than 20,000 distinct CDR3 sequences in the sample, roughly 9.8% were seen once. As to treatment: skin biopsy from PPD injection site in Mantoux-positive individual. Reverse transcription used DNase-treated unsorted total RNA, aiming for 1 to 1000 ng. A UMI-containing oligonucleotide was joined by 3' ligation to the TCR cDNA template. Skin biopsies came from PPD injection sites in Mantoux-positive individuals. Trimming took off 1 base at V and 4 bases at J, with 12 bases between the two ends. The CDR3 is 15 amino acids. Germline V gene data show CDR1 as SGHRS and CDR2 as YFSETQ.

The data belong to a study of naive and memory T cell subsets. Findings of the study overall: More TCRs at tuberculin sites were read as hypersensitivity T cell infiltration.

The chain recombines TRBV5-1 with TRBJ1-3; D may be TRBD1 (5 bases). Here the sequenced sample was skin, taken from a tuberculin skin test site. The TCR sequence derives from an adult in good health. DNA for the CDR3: TGCGCCAGCAGCTTGTCCCAGGGTGGAGGAAACACCATATATTTT. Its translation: CASSLSQGGGNTIYF.